The source of this TCR beta chain is a study of CD8+CD57+ T cells in acquired aplastic anemia. Profiles of TCR beta VDJ and CDR3 were generated from a genomic DNA template. From the reads, TCRdb called clonotypes with MiXCR, one entry per CDR3 protein. The sample lists 150,000 to 200,000 distinct CDR3 sequences, roughly 48% occurring once. CDR3 length equals 15 residues. Trimming cost V 1 base and J 0 bases, with 9 bases left between them. In germline, CDR1 is SEHNR, CDR2 FQNEAQ (reference sequence). This clonotype was observed at least ten times. The chain carries TRBV7-9 and TRBJ1-1; D is ambiguous. The sample taken for sequencing was sorted CD4+, CD8+, or CD8+CD57+ T cells (not recorded which) from PBMCs. The receptor was isolated from a human donor in good health. The DNA of the CDR3 is TGTGCCAGCAGCTTAGAGCCCAGAATGAACACTGAAGCTTTCTTT. Protein product: CASSLEPRMNTEAFF.